This record concerns one T cell receptor (beta chain) sequence. The entry originates in a study of shared clonotypes between healthy human individuals. Assay used: immunoSEQ multiplex PCR; TCRdb lists only in-frame clones, some missing. The top ten hold around 0.4% of the sample, which has about 2.3 million clones, approximately 95% seen once. Germline CDR1 SNHLY, CDR2 FYNNEI. This CDR3 comprises 14 residues. Trimming pared 6 bases from V and 8 bases from J, leaving 16 bases between. Sequenced sample: naive CD4+ T cells from PBMCs. Subset specified: CD45RA+ positively selected. The rearrangement uses TRBV2 and TRBJ1-4; perhaps TRBD1 as D (5 bases). The TCR comes from a man aged 18 to 35 in good health. Some clones in this sample may be carry-over from other donors' samples. This CDR3 is CASSRRVGGEKLFF. In DNA form, the CDR3 reads TGTGCCAGCAGCCGGCGTGTGGGGGGAGAAAAACTGTTTTTT.